This T cell receptor beta chain was found in a study of T-cell memory formation after mild COVID-19. Study-level information: Clusters were largely donor specific.

TCRdb reprocessed the 5' RACE reads via MiXCR and lists one record per CDR3 protein. The sample yields around 200,000 distinct CDR3 sequences, about 10% seen once. V shed 0 bases and J shed 5 bases, with 16 bases lying between them. This CDR3 is built from 16 residues. Germline V gives CDR1 MGHRA, CDR2 YSYEKL. This clonotype was observed a few times. This chain uses TRBV4-1 with TRBJ2-5, with D perhaps TRBD1 or TRBD2 (5 bases each). Sequences were obtained from PBMCs or a T cell subset sorted from them (not recorded which). The receptor was isolated from a man younger than 30 who had mild COVID-19 (a few samples of this study predate the infection). Cell type and time point are not known. The CDR3 protein is CASSQDDQRAGETQYF. CDR3 DNA: TGCGCCAGCAGCCAAGATGACCAGAGGGCAGGGGAGACCCAGTACTTC.